The clone carrying this T cell receptor (beta chain) has ten or more counts. This sample was taken from a study of T cells in Graves' hyperthyroidism and ophthalmopathy. TCR beta CDR3 region amplification was performed from RNA transcripts. The study used the HTBI primer set for a first-round RT-PCR of the TCR CDR3. MiXCR, applied by TCRdb to the multiplex PCR reads, yields one record per CDR3 protein. The table lists 300,000 to 450,000 distinct CDR3 sequences, roughly 15% of them singletons. The CDR3 totals 18 residues. Germline V gives CDR1 KGHDR, CDR2 SFDVKD. J gave up 0 bases and V 2 bases, and 7 bases lay outside the gene matches.

The material sequenced was blood. V and J are TRBV24-1 and TRBJ1-1; 11 positions agree with TRBD1. The TCR comes from a woman in her twenties or thirties with Graves' ophthalmopathy. In nucleotides, the CDR3 is TGTGCCACCAGTGATTCCGGACAGGGGGCCGGAATGAACACTGAAGCTTTCTTT. This encodes CATSDSGQGAGMNTEAFF.